These T cell receptor beta chains were read from a single sample in a study of T cells in localized non-small cell lung cancer. Data came from immunoSEQ multiplex PCR; TCRdb stores just in-frame clones and leaves some out. The sample records roughly 34,000 clones, 85% to 90% being singletons. This material consisted of peripheral blood, taken before any cancer treatment. Every receptor here comes from a male donor aged 60 or older with stage III lung adenocarcinoma. CDR3s include the opening cysteine and the closing phenylalanine or tryptophan. A D gene is named only where the DNA matches it firmly. The listing skips clone size in some rows; elsewhere it reads once, few, many or a size class.

J gene	V gene	clone size	D gene	CDR3 DNA	CDR3 protein
TRBJ2-5	TRBV20-1	-	-	TGCAGTGCTAGAGACCTGACAGGGACTCACTTC	CSARDLTGTHF
TRBJ1-4	TRBV18	-	-	TGTGCCAGCTCACCGGTTTGGGGGAATGAAAAACTGTTTTTT	CASSPVWGNEKLFF
TRBJ2-1	TRBV6-5	-	TRBD2	TGTGCCAGCAGGGGGTCTGGCGGGGGTTACAATGAGCAGTTCTTC	CASRGSGGGYNEQFF
TRBJ2-7	TRBV19	-	-	TGTGCCACCAAGTACGAAACCGGTTTCTCCTACGAGCAGTACTTC	CATKYETGFSYEQYF
TRBJ2-5	TRBV27	once	TRBD2	TGTGCCAGCAGTCCAAGGACTAGCCGAGAGACCCAGTACTTC	CASSPRTSRETQYF
TRBJ1-2	TRBV27	-	-	TGTGCCAGCAGTTTAGCAGGGAATGGCTACACCTTC	CASSLAGNGYTF
TRBJ1-2	TRBV5-4	-	-	TGTGCCAGCAGCTTCGGGCAACAGGGAGACTATGGCTACACCTTC	CASSFGQQGDYGYTF
TRBJ1-1	TRBV7-2	few	-	TGTGCCAGCAGCCAGCGCTACAGTAACACTGAAGCTTTCTTT	CASSQRYSNTEAFF
TRBJ1-1	TRBV29-1	-	-	TGCAGCGTTGAAGGTCTCAACAGGCGCACTGAAGCTTTCTTT	CSVEGLNRRTEAFF
TRBJ2-1	TRBV5-4	-	TRBD2	TGTGCCAGCAGCCCTCTGACTAGCGGAAGGGGTGAGCAGTTCTTC	CASSPLTSGRGEQFF
TRBJ2-5	TRBV18	-	-	TGTGCCAGCTCCCTATTGCGGTACCAAGAGACCCAGTACTTC	CASSLLRYQETQYF
TRBJ1-2	TRBV2	once	-	TGTGCCAGCAGTCCCGGGAAATCCTATGGCTACACCTTC	CASSPGKSYGYTF
TRBJ1-4	TRBV5-1	-	-	TGCGCCAGCAGCTTGTCGAAGGAGAGACTGTTTTTT	CASSLSKERLFF
TRBJ2-5	TRBV19	-	TRBD1	TGTGCCAGTAGTATGGGGACAGCGCCTGGGAGGACCCAGTACTTC	CASSMGTAPGRTQYF
TRBJ2-2	TRBV6-1	-	-	TGTGCCAGCAGTACCTGGGGGGAGCTGTTTTTT	CASSTWGELFF
TRBJ2-2	TRBV6-1	once	TRBD2	TGTGCCAGCAGTGAAGCGAATATAGTAGCGGGGAACACCGGGGAGCTGTTTTTT	CASSEANIVAGNTGELFF
TRBJ2-7	TRBV5-5	once	TRBD1	TGTGCCAGCAGCTCCGGAACCGGGACAGGGTCCTACGAGCAGTACTTC	CASSSGTGTGSYEQYF
TRBJ1-6	TRBV5-1	-	-	TGCGCCAGCAGCTCACTCCTGGACAGTGTATCACCCCTCCACTTT	CASSSLLDSVSPLHF
TRBJ2-1	TRBV19	-	TRBD2	TGTGCCAGTAGCCCGTACAGGGGCCTGGGGACTAGCGGGATGCGGGGCGCTCGCAATGAGCAGTTCTTC	CASSPYRGLGTSGMRGARNEQFF
TRBJ1-5	TRBV28	-	TRBD1	TGTGCCAGCAGTTTGCTAGACAGGGCAGGGCAGCCCCAGCATTTT	CASSLLDRAGQPQHF
TRBJ1-3	TRBV7-9	-	TRBD1	TGTGCCAGCAGTAAACAGGGGGCATCTGGAAACACCATATATTTT	CASSKQGASGNTIYF
TRBJ2-3	TRBV5-1	once	-	TGCGCCAGCAGCCGCGACACCAGCACAGATACGCAGTATTTT	CASSRDTSTDTQYF
TRBJ2-3	TRBV5-4	-	-	TGTGCCAGCAGCTTGGATCCGCAGTCTAGCACAGATACGCAGTATTTT	CASSLDPQSSTDTQYF
TRBJ2-2	TRBV19	-	-	TGTGCCAGTACCCCGTCCGGGGCGGGCACCGGGGAGCTGTTTTTT	CASTPSGAGTGELFF
TRBJ1-3	TRBV2	-	TRBD1	TGTGCCAGCAGTGAGGACAGGGTTTCCGGAAACACCATATATTTT	CASSEDRVSGNTIYF
TRBJ1-1	TRBV18	-	TRBD1	TGTGCCAGCTCACCACCGGCCAGGGGGTATACTGAAGCTTTCTTT	CASSPPARGYTEAFF
TRBJ1-1	TRBV19	once	-	TGTGCCAGTCGACTTCTCGGACAGAGCGAAGCTTTCTTT	CASRLLGQSEAFF
TRBJ1-4	TRBV18	-	-	TGTGCCAGCTCGGAAAGATGGGCAACTAATGAAAAACTGTTTTTT	CASSERWATNEKLFF
TRBJ1-1	TRBV2	-	TRBD1	TGTGCCAGCAGTGTGGACAGGGGGCTAGCTTTCTTT	CASSVDRGLAFF
TRBJ2-3	TRBV10-1	-	-	TGCGCCAGCAGTATAGTTGGGCACACAGATACGCAGTATTTT	CASSIVGHTDTQYF
TRBJ2-5	TRBV19	-	TRBD1	TGTGCCAGTAGTATGAGGGACAGGGGGTACGAGACCCAGTACTTC	CASSMRDRGYETQYF
TRBJ1-4	TRBV19	once	-	TGTGCCAGTAGAATCGGGATTACTAATGAAAAACTGTTTTTT	CASRIGITNEKLFF
TRBJ1-2	TRBV18	-	-	TGTGCCAGCTCACCTATCCCGTCTAACTATGGCTACACCTTC	CASSPIPSNYGYTF
TRBJ1-4	TRBV5-1	-	TRBD1	TGCGCCAGCAGGCAGGGACAGCCTAATGAAAAACTGTTTTTT	CASRQGQPNEKLFF
TRBJ1-1	TRBV7-3	-	TRBD1	TGTGCCAGCAGTAAAGGTGCCGGGACAGGGGGAACTGAAGCTTTCTTT	CASSKGAGTGGTEAFF
TRBJ2-2	TRBV19	-	-	TGTGCCAGTAGTATGACCAGACCGGGCACCGGGGAGCTGTTTTTT	CASSMTRPGTGELFF
TRBJ2-5	TRBV6-1	-	TRBD2	TGTGCCAGCAGTGAAGTAGGCGGGGGGGGAGGAGGGACCCAGTACTTC	CASSEVGGGGGGTQYF
TRBJ2-5	TRBV7-9	-	-	TGTGCCAGCAGCTGGGTCGAAGAGACCCAGTACTTC	CASSWVEETQYF
TRBJ2-1	TRBV4-2	-	TRBD1	TGTGCCAGCAGCCAAGATGGGACAGGTAACTACAATGAGCAGTTCTTC	CASSQDGTGNYNEQFF
TRBJ1-2	TRBV29-1	-	-	TGCAGCGTTGTGCAGGGAACTAACTATGGCTACACCTTC	CSVVQGTNYGYTF
TRBJ2-5	TRBV11-2	-	-	TGTGCCAGCAGCCCAGGGACCCAAGAGACCCAGTACTTC	CASSPGTQETQYF
TRBJ1-2	TRBV2	-	-	TGTGCCAGCAGTGTCGGGGGCGCAAACTATGGCTACACCTTC	CASSVGGANYGYTF
TRBJ1-1	TRBV5-1	-	-	TGCGCCAGCAGCTTGGTCGGGACTGAAGCTTTCTTT	CASSLVGTEAFF
TRBJ2-7	TRBV18	-	-	TGTGCCAGCTCCCTGTCCAGGGAGTCCTACGAGCAGTACTTC	CASSLSRESYEQYF
TRBJ1-4	TRBV6-5	-	-	TGTGCCAGCAGTTACCAGCCCGCAACTAATGAAAAACTGTTTTTT	CASSYQPATNEKLFF
TRBJ1-4	TRBV15	-	-	TGTGCCACCAGCAGGGGGCCGTCCCGGGAGAAACTGTTTTTT	CATSRGPSREKLFF
TRBJ1-5	TRBV27	few	TRBD1	TGTGCCAGCAGTTTATGGGGGGACAGGGGAGCTCAGCCCCAGCATTTT	CASSLWGDRGAQPQHF
TRBJ2-7	TRBV7-2	-	-	TGTGCCAGCAGCTTATCAATCAGCCTCTACGAGCAGTACTTC	CASSLSISLYEQYF
TRBJ1-3	TRBV28	-	TRBD1	TGTGCCAGCAGGCCCGGGACAGGACTTCAACCCGGAAACACCATATATTTT	CASRPGTGLQPGNTIYF
TRBJ1-5	TRBV19	-	TRBD1	TGTGCCAGTAGTAGGGGACAGGGGAGCAATCAGCCCCAGCATTTT	CASSRGQGSNQPQHF
TRBJ1-3	TRBV7-9	-	-	TGTGCCAGCAGCTACGGTGGTTCTGGAAACACCATATATTTT	CASSYGGSGNTIYF
TRBJ1-1	TRBV27	-	-	TGTGCCAGCAGTGTCGGGGGGCCCGGCACTGAAGCTTTCTTT	CASSVGGPGTEAFF
TRBJ1-6	TRBV5-1	-	-	TGCGCCAGCAGGCCCGGGTCCCGGGGGCCTTTGGATTCACCCCTCCACTTT	CASRPGSRGPLDSPLHF
TRBJ2-6	TRBV6-1	once	TRBD1	TGTGCCAGCAGTGGGACAGGGGCTGGGGCCAACGTCCTGACTTTC	CASSGTGAGANVLTF